The 25 T cell receptor beta chains given below trace back to one sample, sequenced in a study of T cell responses to AZD1222 COVID-19 vaccine. TCRdb keeps only in-frame clones here, not all; method: immunoSEQ multiplex PCR. The table shows 55,000 to 90,000 clones, with roughly 84% occurring only once. The sample here was peripheral blood, taken on day 0 of AZD1222 vaccination. These receptors originate from an adult in good health.

The chain joins TRBV7-9 to TRBJ1-3, with D unresolved. The length of the CDR3 is 16 residues. In germline, CDR1 is SEHNR, CDR2 FQNEAQ (reference sequence). Trimming took off 3 bases at V and 4 bases at J, with 16 bases between the two ends. CDR3 amino acids: CASSLNLGNSGNTIYF. The CDR3 DNA reads as TGTGCCAGCAGCTTGAACCTGGGGAATTCAGGAAACACCATATATTTT.

The chain is built from TRBV28 and TRBJ1-1; D not resolved. This CDR3 comprises 13 residues. V lost 7 bases and J lost 2, with 11 bases in between. The germline V gene encodes CDR1 MDHEN and CDR2 SYDVKM. The CDR3 bases are TGTGCCAGCATACCTGCAGTAAACACTGAAGCTTTCTTT. This translates into CASIPAVNTEAFF.

The CDR3 DNA follows: TGTGCCAGCAGCTTGGAGGGTCAGCCCCAGCATTTT. Its protein is CASSLEGQPQHF. The V and J genes are TRBV5-4 and TRBJ1-5, with D uncertain. Germline V lookup: CDR1 SGHNT, CDR2 YYREEE (reference sequence). Trimming removed 0 bases at V and 6 bases at J, with 4 bases between. This CDR3 has 12 residues.

This clone has more than one count but fewer than ten. The CDR3 DNA reads TGTGCCAGCAGCCCCAATTCTAACTATGGCTACACCTTC. Encoded protein: CASSPNSNYGYTF. The chain couples TRBV7-8 to TRBJ1-2; unclear D gene. The length of the CDR3 is 13 residues. V lost 5 bases, J lost 0 bases, and 7 bases lay in between. Germline lookup yields CDR1 SGHVS and CDR2 FQNEAQ.

CDR3 residues: CASSWGQLGYGYTF. The CDR3 DNA follows: TGTGCCAGCAGCTGGGGACAACTCGGCTATGGCTACACCTTC. The chain couples TRBV5-6 to TRBJ1-2, with D possibly matching TRBD1 (6 bases). CDR1 and CDR2 (germline): SGHDT, YYEEEE. Trimming cost V 3 bases and J 4 bases, with 13 bases left between them. The CDR3 has 14 residues.

The chain recombines TRBV30 with TRBJ1-5; 9 nucleotides line up with TRBD1. Germline assignment: CDR1 GTSNPN and CDR2 SVGIG (reference sequence). The CDR3 runs 14 residues. V shed 3 bases, J shed 3 bases, and the junction held 3 bases outside the gene matches. This chain's CDR3 is CAWSRDRANQPQHF. The CDR3 bases are TGTGCCTGGAGCAGGGACAGGGCCAATCAGCCCCAGCATTTT.

The V and J genes are TRBV4-2 and TRBJ1-4; weak D call: TRBD1 (5 bases). V lost 3 bases and J 0 bases, leaving 11 bases between the germline ends. This CDR3 is 16 amino acids long. Germline V lookup: CDR1 LGHNA, CDR2 YNFKEQ. The chain's CDR3 is CASSQIPRATNEKLFF. DNA for the CDR3: TGTGCCAGCAGCCAGATTCCCAGGGCAACTAATGAAAAACTGTTTTTT.

The gene calls are TRBV3-1 (or the pseudogene TRBV3-2) and TRBJ1-6; D ambiguous. The CDR3 is 13 amino acids. The germline V and J ends were trimmed by 2 bases and 7 bases, with 6 bases remaining between them. Germline V CDR1 and CDR2: LGHDT, YNNKEL (reference sequence). CDR3 bases: TGTGCCAGCAGCCAAACAAGCAATTCACCCCTCCACTTT. Its protein product is CASSQTSNSPLHF.

The rearrangement joins TRBV5-8 to TRBJ2-1, with no clear D. This CDR3 is 11 amino acids long. The germline V gene has CDR1 SGHTS and CDR2 YDEGEE. Trimming took off 4 bases at V and 2 bases at J, with 1 base between the two ends. Written as DNA, the CDR3 is TGTGCCAGCAGCCCCTACAATGAGCAGTTCTTC. Translating it yields CASSPYNEQFF.

The rearrangement uses TRBV30 and TRBJ2-1; 9 nucleotides match TRBD1. V gave up 4 bases and J gave up 5 bases; unmatched junction bases: 6. The CDR3 is 14 amino acids. Looked up from germline, CDR1 is GTSNPN and CDR2 is SVGIG (reference sequence). Here the CDR3 reads CAWKGQGPHNEQFF. In DNA form, the CDR3 reads TGTGCCTGGAAAGGACAGGGGCCCCACAATGAGCAGTTCTTC.

The chain employs TRBV5-1 and TRBJ2-7; 7 nucleotides match TRBD2. V lost 0 bases, J lost 5 bases, and 14 bases stayed unmatched. Germline lookup yields CDR1 SGHRS and CDR2 YFSETQ. This CDR3 contains 17 residues. CDR3 in amino acids: CASSLAGAGVVRNEQYF. CDR3 DNA sequence: TGCGCCAGCAGCTTGGCCGGTGCGGGGGTAGTTAGGAACGAGCAGTACTTC.

The V and J genes are TRBV7-3 and TRBJ1-1; D might be TRBD1 (5 bases). The CDR3 loop spans 13 amino acids. Germline assignment: CDR1 SGHTA and CDR2 FQGTGA. Trimming took 5 bases from V and 1 from J, leaving 8 bases between them. The CDR3 here is CASSPGGNTEAFF. The CDR3 nucleotides are TGTGCCAGCAGCCCCGGGGGGAACACTGAAGCTTTCTTT.

CDR3 residues: CASSQVERNEQFF. For the CDR3, the DNA is TGTGCCAGCAGCCAAGTGGAACGGAATGAGCAGTTCTTC. This rearrangement joins TRBV3-1 (or the pseudogene TRBV3-2) to TRBJ2-1; no clear D. Trimming stripped 1 base from V and 7 bases from J, with 8 bases between. Germline V gene sequence: CDR1 LGHDT, CDR2 YNNKEL (reference sequence). The CDR3 consists of 13 residues.

This chain connects TRBV24-1 to TRBJ1-2, with D tentatively TRBD1 (5 bases). Looked up from germline, CDR1 is KGHDR and CDR2 is SFDVKD. The V and J ends lost 5 bases and 1 base respectively, with 7 bases between them. CDR3 length: 13 residues. The CDR3 region is CATSGGVNYGYTF. DNA of the CDR3: TGTGCCACCAGTGGAGGGGTTAACTATGGCTACACCTTC.

The CDR3 DNA reads as TGCGCCAGCCTACTAGAGGGGGGCACTGAAGCTTTCTTT. Its translation is CASLLEGGTEAFF. The chain carries TRBV5-1 and TRBJ1-1, with D perhaps matching TRBD1 (6 bases). Germline lookup yields CDR1 SGHRS and CDR2 YFSETQ. The V end was cut by 7 bases, the J end by 4 bases, with 14 bases between. The CDR3 runs 13 residues.

This clone appeared a single time. The rearrangement joins TRBV5-1 to TRBJ2-1; D may be TRBD2 (6 bases). Trimming took 0 bases from V and 12 from J, leaving 16 bases between them. The CDR3 has 14 residues. Germline lookup yields CDR1 SGHRS and CDR2 YFSETQ. CDR3 amino acids: CASSLVGLVDGQFF. CDR3 nucleotide sequence: TGCGCCAGCAGCTTGGTGGGACTCGTTGATGGGCAGTTCTTC.

The J gene is TRBJ2-2, the V gene TRBV19, with D maybe TRBD2 (5 bases). CDR1 and CDR2 from the germline V gene are LNHDA and SQIVND (reference sequence). V lost 8 bases, J lost 7 bases, and 11 bases lay in between. The CDR3 runs 12 residues. CDR3 amino acids: CASLRANGELFF. CDR3 coding DNA: TGTGCCAGTCTGAGGGCTAACGGGGAGCTGTTTTTT.

The chain employs TRBV28 and TRBJ1-2; D unclear. CDR3 length equals 13 residues. CDR1 is MDHEN, CDR2 SYDVKM, per germline. V was clipped by 6 bases and J by 4 bases, with 12 bases between them. The CDR3 spells CASSSPRGYGYTF. In nucleotides, the CDR3 is TGTGCCAGCAGCAGCCCTCGGGGCTATGGCTACACCTTC.

CDR3 loop: CASSYGRVEGYTF. CDR3 nucleotide sequence: TGTGCCAGCAGTTACGGGAGGGTGGAAGGCTACACCTTC. V gene TRBV6-2 or TRBV6-3 combines with J gene TRBJ1-2; D remains unclear. This CDR3 comprises 13 residues. Germline CDR1 and CDR2: MNHEY and SVGEGT. V lost 2 bases, J lost 8 bases, and 12 bases lay in between.

The rearrangement joins TRBV6-5 to TRBJ1-1; the D is unclear. Germline V gives CDR1 MNHEY, CDR2 SVGAGI. Trimming stripped 2 bases from V and 3 bases from J, with 7 bases between. The CDR3 has 13 residues. The chain's CDR3 is CASSYGGDTEAFF. For the CDR3, the DNA is TGTGCCAGCAGTTACGGAGGAGACACTGAAGCTTTCTTT.

Here the CDR3 reads CASSQDGAATNEKLFF. The CDR3 DNA is TGTGCCAGCAGCCAAGATGGGGCAGCAACTAATGAAAAACTGTTTTTT. The chain joins TRBV3-1 (or the pseudogene TRBV3-2) to TRBJ1-4; TRBD1 might be the D (5 bases). CDR1 is LGHDT, CDR2 YNNKEL, per germline (reference sequence). Trimming took 0 bases from V and 0 from J, leaving 8 bases between them. The CDR3 consists of 16 residues.

The chain combines TRBV13 with TRBJ2-7; perhaps TRBD2 as D (5 bases). CDR3 size: 15 residues. V was pared by 3 bases and J by 1 base, with 13 bases between. Germline CDR1 reads PRHDT; CDR2 reads FYEKMQ (reference sequence). The CDR3 DNA is TGTGCCAGCAGCTTCGAGGGCACGGGTTCCTACGAGCAGTACTTC. It is translated as CASSFEGTGSYEQYF.

The CDR3 DNA reads TGCGCCAGCAGCCCCGGGACTATCGCGCGGTACCAAGAGACCCAGTACTTC. It yields the protein CASSPGTIARYQETQYF. The V and J genes are TRBV5-1 and TRBJ2-5, with 7 positions matching TRBD2. V trimming: 4 bases; J trimming: 0 bases; junction bases outside the gene matches: 12. From germline, CDR1 is SGHRS and CDR2 YFSETQ. The length of the CDR3 is 17 residues.

The chain is built from TRBV2 and TRBJ1-5; the D is unclear. The CDR3 runs to 15 residues. Germline V gives CDR1 SNHLY, CDR2 FYNNEI. The ends were cut back, 5 bases at V and 1 base at J, with 12 bases in the middle. Here the CDR3 DNA reads TGTGCCAGCAGTTACATGGGTTTGAGCAATCAGCCCCAGCATTTT. This gives the protein CASSYMGLSNQPQHF.

The chain joins TRBV15 to TRBJ2-1, with TRBD1 matching over 8 bases. With 0 bases clipped from V and 12 bases from J, the junction kept 13 bases outside the gene matches. Germline V lookup: CDR1 LNHNV, CDR2 YYDKDF (reference sequence). This CDR3 has 16 residues. The CDR3 DNA follows: TGTGCCACCAGCAGAGATTATGGACAGGGAACAGGAGGGCAGTTCTTC. It yields the protein CATSRDYGQGTGGQFF.